A selection of T cell receptor beta chains follows, all from one sample in a study of cytomegalovirus exposure and HLA in healthy donors. Sequencing used immunoSEQ multiplex PCR; TCRdb keeps in-frame clones, though not all of them. There are about 170,000 clones in the sample, with 0.75% to 0.85% held by the top ten. Sequenced material: PBMCs. The receptor source for this set is a woman between 18 and 29 years old in good health and CMV-seropositive. The CDR3 runs from the conserved cysteine through the conserved F or W. A D gene is named only where the DNA matches it firmly.

D gene	J gene	V gene	CDR3 DNA	CDR3 protein
TRBD2	TRBJ2-1	TRBV6-1	TGTGCCAGCGCCGGGACCCGGGGGGGATACAATGAGCAGTTCTTC	CASAGTRGGYNEQFF
-	TRBJ1-1	TRBV30	TGTGCCTGGAGTGTCAGGGTTGAAGCTTTCTTT	CAWSVRVEAFF
TRBD1	TRBJ2-7	TRBV5-1	TGCGCCAGCAGCTTGGAACAGGGGTCCTACGAGCAGTACTTC	CASSLEQGSYEQYF
TRBD2	TRBJ2-5	TRBV5-1	TGCGCCAGCCGACTCGGCGGGGGGGCCTTTGAGACCCAGTACTTC	CASRLGGGAFETQYF
TRBD1	TRBJ2-5	TRBV5-1	TGCGCCAGCAGCTTTCAGGGGGCTGAGGAGACCCAGTACTTC	CASSFQGAEETQYF
TRBD1	TRBJ1-5	TRBV18	TGTGCCAGCTCAGCGACAGGGGGAGTGGAGCCCCAGCATTTT	CASSATGGVEPQHF
-	TRBJ2-3	TRBV4-2	TGTGCCAGCAGCCAAGATGCCCCAATTACGGGGGTGGGTCAAGATACGCAGTATTTT	CASSQDAPITGVGQDTQYF
-	TRBJ2-7	TRBV5-8	TGTGCCAGCAGCTTGGTTTCAGGGTTGGAGCAGTACTTC	CASSLVSGLEQYF
-	TRBJ1-2	TRBV4-1	TGCGCCAGCAGCCAGCTCCCTACAGGGATATCTGGCTACACCTTC	CASSQLPTGISGYTF
TRBD1	TRBJ1-6	TRBV6-5	TGTGCCAGCAGTTTTCGAGGGACAGCGGAAAATTCACCCCTCCACTTT	CASSFRGTAENSPLHF
-	TRBJ1-1	TRBV28	TGTGCCAGCGGGCCTTACATGAACACTGAAGCTTTCTTT	CASGPYMNTEAFF
-	TRBJ2-6	TRBV28	TGTGCCAGCAGTTCCACAGGGAGTGGGGCCAACGTCCTGACTTTC	CASSSTGSGANVLTF
TRBD1	TRBJ2-1	TRBV14	TGTGCCAGCAGCCTTATTTTCACTTATAGAACAGGGGGCAATGAGCAGTTCTTC	CASSLIFTYRTGGNEQFF
-	TRBJ2-7	TRBV5-6	TGTGCCAGCAGCCCAAGCGGAACCTACGAGCAGTACTTC	CASSPSGTYEQYF
-	TRBJ1-5	TRBV4-1	TGCGCCAGCAGCCAAGATGTGGGTTCGAGGCAGCCCCAGCATTTT	CASSQDVGSRQPQHF
TRBD1	TRBJ1-1	TRBV5-1	TGCGCCAGCAGCTTGGGAAGGGACAGTGAAGCTTTCTTT	CASSLGRDSEAFF